This T cell receptor beta chain was found in a study of CD8 T cells in Susac syndrome. CDR3 size: 16 residues. Trimming removed 4 bases from V and 0 bases from J, with 14 bases in between. Germline values: CDR1 MGHRA, CDR2 YSYEKL. It was with random hexamers that 0.5 to 1 ug RNA was reverse transcribed. It was immunoSEQ multiplex PCR that amplified TCR beta CDR3 across 54 Vbeta and 13 Jbeta. TCRdb reprocessed the immunoSEQ multiplex PCR reads with MiXCR, giving one entry per CDR3 protein. Among roughly 250,000 distinct CDR3 sequences listed, 95% to 97% were seen once. The material sequenced was CD4+ T cells from PBMCs. The receptor was isolated from a human donor with Susac syndrome. The chain carries TRBV4-1 and TRBJ2-3; D call uncertain. This CDR3 reads CASSLRSPLSTDTQYF. CDR3 nucleotides: TGCGCCAGCAGCCTTCGGAGCCCCCTTAGCACAGATACGCAGTATTTT.